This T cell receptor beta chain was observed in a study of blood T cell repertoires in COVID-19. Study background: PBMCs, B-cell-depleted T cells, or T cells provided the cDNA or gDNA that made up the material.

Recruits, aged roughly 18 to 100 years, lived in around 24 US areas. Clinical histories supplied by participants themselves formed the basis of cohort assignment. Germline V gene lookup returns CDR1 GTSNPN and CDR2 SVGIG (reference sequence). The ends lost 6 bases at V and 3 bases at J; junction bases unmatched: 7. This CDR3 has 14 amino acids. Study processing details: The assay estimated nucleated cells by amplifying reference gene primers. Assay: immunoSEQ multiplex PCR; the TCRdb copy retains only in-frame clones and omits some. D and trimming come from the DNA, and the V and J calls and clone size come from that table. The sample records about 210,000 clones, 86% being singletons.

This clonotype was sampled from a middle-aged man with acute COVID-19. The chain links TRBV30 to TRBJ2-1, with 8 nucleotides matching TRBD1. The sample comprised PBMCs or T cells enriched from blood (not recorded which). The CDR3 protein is CACTAGTGYNEQFF. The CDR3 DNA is TGTGCCTGTACCGCCGGGACAGGCTACAATGAGCAGTTCTTC.